This T cell receptor beta chain was identified during a study of metastatic and nonmetastatic thyroid tumors. Germline-derived CDR1 and CDR2 are SNHLY and FYNNEI. The V gene lost 5 bases and the J gene lost 0 bases, with 10 bases spanning the gap. This CDR3 has 14 amino acids. From the PCR reads, TCRdb re-called clones with MiXCR. The sample includes around 29,000 clones, roughly 19% of them seen just once. Patients were all untreated before their thyroid surgery. This clone was counted at least ten times. The chain is built from TRBV2 and TRBJ1-1; unclear D gene. The origin of this receptor is a female donor with papillary thyroid cancer or a benign thyroid nodule (not recorded which). Some clones in this sample may be carry-over from other donors' samples. Material for sequencing was blood. The DNA for the CDR3 is TGTGCCAGCAGTATCCGGGCCCTGAACACTGAAGCTTTCTTT. This translates into CASSIRALNTEAFF.